Below are 31 T cell receptor beta chains sequenced from a single sample in a study of vaccination and CD4 T cells after COVID-19. Sequenced with the Oncomine TCR Beta short-read assay was DNA taken from cultured CD4+ T cells. TCRdb reprocessed the PCR reads via MiXCR and lists one record per CDR3 protein. The sample yields fewer than 10,000 distinct CDR3 sequences, around 64% seen once. These receptors have no identified antigens. Treatment here: roughly nine-day PBMC culture with coronavirus spike peptide pools or control peptides (ViraFEST assay). The sequenced sample consisted of CD4+ T cells from blood, cultured in vitro. The receptors shown here come from a human donor who had recovered from COVID-19.

This clonotype was picked up one time. The V call is TRBV28, the J call TRBJ2-2, with D possibly matching TRBD2 (6 bases). Trimming took off 3 bases at V and 4 bases at J, with 12 bases between the two ends. CDR3 size: 15 residues. The V gene's germline CDR1 is MDHEN and CDR2 SYDVKM. The CDR3 region is CASSLGRLGTGELFF. The CDR3 bases are TGTGCCAGCAGTTTGGGGAGGTTGGGCACCGGGGAGCTGTTTTTT.

J is TRBJ2-1 and V is TRBV7-8; no definite D call. The V and J ends lost 4 bases and 5 bases respectively, with 18 bases between them. CDR1 is SGHVS, CDR2 FQNEAQ, per germline. The CDR3 covers 16 residues. The CDR3 sequence is CASSSLTRRGNNEQFF. DNA of the CDR3: TGTGCCAGCAGCTCCCTTACCCGACGAGGAAACAATGAGCAGTTCTTC.

This chain uses TRBV21-1 with TRBJ2-5; the tabulated D call, TRBD1, remains unverified against the DNA. TRBV21-1 is designated a pseudogene. This CDR3 is built from 14 residues. In DNA, the CDR3 is TGTGCCAGCAGCAAAGGGGGCAGGCAAGAGACCCAGTACTTC. This sequence encodes CASSKGGRQETQYF.

This clonotype came up a few times. The V call is TRBV30, the J call TRBJ2-3; D not certain. Germline CDR1 and CDR2: GTSNPN and SVGIG (reference sequence). The CDR3 contains 11 residues. V was clipped by 4 bases and J by 5 bases, with 7 bases between them. The CDR3 region has the DNA TGTGCCTGGACGCTGAAAGATACGCAGTATTTT. It encodes CAWTLKDTQYF.

V and J are TRBV27 and TRBJ2-7; D is possibly TRBD1 or TRBD2 (5 bases each). Germline CDR1 reads MNHEY; CDR2 reads SMNVEV (reference sequence). This CDR3 has 14 residues. V was trimmed by 6 bases and J by 5 bases, leaving 17 bases between them. For the CDR3, the DNA is TGTGCCAGCAGCCAAGGCGAGGGGAGCCACGAGCAGTACTTC. It translates to CASSQGEGSHEQYF.

This clonotype is classed as large. This chain connects TRBV7-2 to TRBJ2-2, with D maybe TRBD1 (6 bases). The germline V gene encodes CDR1 SGHTA and CDR2 FQGNSA. This CDR3 region has 14 residues. V was shortened by 5 bases and J by 7 bases, with 14 bases between the two germline ends. CDR3 amino acids: CASSRTTGNGELFF. CDR3 sequence (DNA): TGTGCCAGCAGCAGAACAACAGGGAACGGGGAGCTGTTTTTT.

The chain joins TRBV7-2 to TRBJ1-2, with 7 bases aligning to TRBD1. This CDR3 is 16 amino acids long. CDR1 and CDR2 from the germline V gene are SGHTA and FQGNSA. Germline trimming cut 10 bases from V and 4 bases from J; bases unmatched to any gene: 18. In DNA form, the CDR3 reads TGTGCCACCCAGGGCCCCCAGGGGGGCGCGGGCTATGGCTACACCTTC. Its protein is CATQGPQGGAGYGYTF.

The chain recombines TRBV19 with TRBJ2-4, with TRBD1 as a possible D gene (5 bases). Trimming removed 2 bases from V and 7 bases from J, with 9 bases in between. Germline CDR1 reads LNHDA; CDR2 reads SQIVND (reference sequence). CDR3 size: 13 residues. The DNA for the CDR3 is TGTGCCAGTAGTATATCAGGGTCTAACATTCAGTACTTC. Translating it yields CASSISGSNIQYF.

This clonotype showed up just a few times. The chain uses TRBV29-1 and TRBJ2-3; possibly TRBD2 for D (6 bases). CDR1 and CDR2 from the germline V gene are SQVTM and ANQGSEA. The CDR3 totals 14 residues. Trimming took 8 bases from V and 2 from J, leaving 17 bases between them. CDR3 nucleotides: TGCAGCTTCTGGGGCGGGACCTCCACAGATACGCAGTATTTT. It specifies CSFWGGTSTDTQYF.

In this sample, this clonotype turned up a few times. This chain links TRBV7-6 with TRBJ2-3, with TRBD1 matching over 7 bases. The CDR3 consists of 15 residues. Per germline, CDR1 SGHVS and CDR2 FNYEAQ. Trimming cost V 5 bases and J 0 bases; bases outside gene matches: 5. The CDR3 nucleotides read TGTGCCAGCAGCCCTACAGGGGCCAGCACAGATACGCAGTATTTT. Translation: CASSPTGASTDTQYF.

The sample holds a few counts of this clonotype. The chain has TRBV19 and TRBJ2-2; 12 bases are a match to TRBD2. This CDR3 contains 14 residues. CDR1 LNHDA and CDR2 SQIVND come from the germline V gene (reference sequence). Losses at the gene ends were 8 bases for V and 6 bases for J; bases not matched to a gene: 4. CDR3 sequence (DNA): TGTGCCAGTCGTCTAGCGGGAGGGTCCGGGGAGCTGTTTTTT. Its translation: CASRLAGGSGELFF.

The CDR3 sequence is CASSFPETSYNSPLHF. DNA of the CDR3: TGTGCCAGCAGTTTCCCGGAGACCTCCTATAATTCACCCCTCCACTTT. This sequence joins TRBV6-5 and TRBJ1-6; D is undetermined. The V and J ends lost 4 bases and 0 bases respectively, with 10 bases between them. This CDR3 region has 16 residues. Per germline, CDR1 MNHEY and CDR2 SVGAGI.

About this clonotype: One base away lies a much larger clone, so this may be a sequencing read error. V gene TRBV12-3 or TRBV12-4 combines with J gene TRBJ1-5; D is possibly TRBD1 (5 bases). V was trimmed by 5 bases and J by 8 bases, leaving 16 bases between them. CDR3 length equals 14 residues. In nucleotides, the CDR3 is TGTGCCAGCAGTCGGGGGGGGGTGGTTGAGCCCCAGCATTTT. It encodes CASSRGGVVEPQHF.

A few counts support this clonotype. The chain employs TRBV27 and TRBJ1-2, with 9 bases matching TRBD1. The CDR3 is made up of 16 amino acids. Germline trimming cut 6 bases from V and 4 bases from J; bases unmatched to any gene: 12. CDR1 is MNHEY, CDR2 SMNVEV, per germline (reference sequence). The CDR3 loop is CASSPPPGQGRYGYTF. CDR3 coding DNA: TGTGCCAGCAGCCCTCCTCCGGGACAGGGCCGCTATGGCTACACCTTC.

The chain uses TRBV28 and TRBJ2-3; tentatively, D is TRBD1 or TRBD2 (6 bases each). Deletions cut 8 bases from V and 0 bases from J, with 18 bases between. The CDR3 length is 16 residues. Germline V CDR1 and CDR2: MDHEN, SYDVKM. The CDR3 DNA reads as TGTGCCAGCGCGTCCCCCCCGGGGGCTAGCACAGATACGCAGTATTTT. Its translation is CASASPPGASTDTQYF.

This clonotype was seen just once. V usage is TRBV12-3 or TRBV12-4 and J usage is TRBJ2-5; 14 bases line up with TRBD2. Trimming at V came to 5 bases and at J to 5 bases, leaving 4 bases not matched to a gene. The CDR3 totals 15 residues. CDR3 sequence (DNA): TGTGCCAGCAGTCCTGGACTAGCGGGAGGTGAGACCCAGTACTTC. Translated, it gives CASSPGLAGGETQYF.

This chain joins TRBV20-1 and TRBJ2-1; possibly TRBD2 for D (7 bases). The CDR3 totals 15 residues. Germline values: CDR1 DFQATT, CDR2 SNEGSKA (reference sequence). Trimming took off 0 bases at V and 7 bases at J, with 16 bases between the two ends. Here the CDR3 DNA reads TGCAGTGCTAGAGATACACGGGGGGCTTTTAATGAGCAGTTCTTC. Its translation: CSARDTRGAFNEQFF.

The chain has TRBV7-9 and TRBJ2-7; D is undetermined. Trimming took 2 bases from V and 5 from J, leaving 10 bases between them. This CDR3 spans 13 amino acids. The germline V gene has CDR1 SEHNR and CDR2 FQNEAQ (reference sequence). The CDR3 loop is CASSLPPSDEQYF. In DNA, the CDR3 is TGTGCCAGCAGCTTACCACCGTCCGACGAGCAGTACTTC.

This chain uses TRBV20-1 with TRBJ2-7, with TRBD1 identical over 11 bases. J lost 3 bases, V lost 5 bases, and 9 bases had no gene match. The CDR3 totals 15 residues. Germline V gene data show CDR1 as DFQATT and CDR2 as SNEGSKA (reference sequence). Here the CDR3 reads CSAALPGQGDYEQYF. CDR3 sequence (DNA): TGCAGTGCTGCCTTACCGGGACAGGGGGACTACGAGCAGTACTTC.

This clonotype came up a few times. The gene calls are TRBV20-1 and TRBJ2-2; D is perhaps TRBD1 or TRBD2 (5 bases each). Germline CDR1 reads DFQATT; CDR2 reads SNEGSKA (reference sequence). The CDR3 extends over 14 amino acids. The V end was cut by 1 base, the J end by 5 bases, with 11 bases between. Written as DNA, the CDR3 is TGCAGTGCTAGAGCCAGCGAGGGGACCGGGGAGCTGTTTTTT. This encodes CSARASEGTGELFF.

By share, this clonotype ranks as hyperexpanded. The V call is TRBV6-2 or TRBV6-3, the J call TRBJ1-6; tentative D call: TRBD1 (5 bases). CDR1 is MNHEY and CDR2 is SVGEGT in the germline V gene. The CDR3 covers 14 residues. With 6 bases removed from V and 7 bases from J, the gap between germline ends came to 13 bases. The CDR3 region is CASSPGSGNSPLHF. The CDR3 DNA reads as TGTGCCAGCAGCCCAGGCTCAGGGAATTCACCCCTCCACTTT.

The V gene is TRBV7-2, the J gene TRBJ2-2; 7 bases align to TRBD1. The CDR3 loop spans 15 amino acids. Germline CDR1 reads SGHTA; CDR2 reads FQGNSA. V lost 5 bases, J lost 1 base, and 4 bases stayed unmatched. In DNA form, the CDR3 reads TGTGCCAGCAGCCCTAGGACAGGGAACACCGGGGAGCTGTTTTTT. This gives the protein CASSPRTGNTGELFF. The full variable domain, with the rest looked up from reference TRBV7-2 and TRBJ2-2, is GAGVSQSPSNKVTEKGKDVELRCDPISGHTALYWYRQSLGQGLEFLIYFQGNSAPDKSGLPSDRFSAERTGGSVSTLTIQRTQQEDSAVYLCASSPRTGNTGELFFGEGSRLTVL.

The chain is built from TRBV12-3 or TRBV12-4 and TRBJ2-3, with no clear D. The CDR3 spans 14 residues. Trimming cost V 1 base and J 2 bases, with 7 bases left between them. The DNA for the CDR3 is TGTGCCAGCAGTTTAGGACACAACACAGATACGCAGTATTTT. Amino acids: CASSLGHNTDTQYF.

The chain is built from TRBV19 and TRBJ1-2; 9 bases map to TRBD1. With V trimmed by 5 bases and J by 8 bases, 9 bases remained unmatched. This CDR3 has 14 residues. CDR1 is LNHDA and CDR2 is SQIVND in the germline V gene (reference sequence). CDR3 DNA sequence: TGTGCCAGTAGTGGACGGACAGGGGAGGTGGGCTACACCTTC. Translation gives CASSGRTGEVGYTF.

This clonotype was counted between two and nine times. The CDR3 is CSARDTGEASGEQYF. In DNA form, the CDR3 reads TGCAGTGCTAGAGATACAGGGGAGGCTAGTGGCGAGCAGTACTTC. The chain is built from TRBV20-1 and TRBJ2-7, with D possibly TRBD1 on 7 matching bases. CDR3 length equals 15 residues. Trimming left V 0 bases short and J 6 bases short, with 18 bases between. The germline V gene encodes CDR1 DFQATT and CDR2 SNEGSKA (reference sequence).

The V call is TRBV28, the J call TRBJ2-3, with D uncertain. Germline loops: CDR1 MDHEN, CDR2 SYDVKM. Trimming stripped 5 bases from V and 2 bases from J, with 11 bases between. The CDR3 spans 14 residues. The CDR3 region is CASSPSVTTDTQYF. The DNA of the CDR3 is TGTGCCAGCAGTCCTAGTGTTACCACAGATACGCAGTATTTT.

This clonotype was recorded a few times. The rearrangement joins TRBV19 to TRBJ1-5; D is unresolved. V lost 8 bases to trimming and J lost 4 bases, with 15 bases between them. CDR1 and CDR2 from the germline V gene are LNHDA and SQIVND (reference sequence). The CDR3 totals 14 residues. CDR3 DNA sequence: TGTGCCAGTGGTGAGGTACAGCCAAATCAGCCCCAGCATTTT. It is translated as CASGEVQPNQPQHF.

This clonotype was seen a handful of times. The chain recombines TRBV24-1 with TRBJ2-3, with D unresolved. Trimming took off 5 bases at V and 1 base at J, with 3 bases between the two ends. The length of the CDR3 is 12 residues. From germline, CDR1 is KGHDR and CDR2 SFDVKD. The CDR3 bases are TGTGCCACCAGTGGGGGCACAGATACGCAGTATTTT. Protein sequence: CATSGGTDTQYF.

This clonotype showed up just a few times. V gene TRBV20-1 combines with J gene TRBJ2-3; perhaps TRBD2 as D (6 bases). V lost 3 bases to trimming and J lost 0 bases, with 16 bases between them. Germline V gene lookup returns CDR1 DFQATT and CDR2 SNEGSKA (reference sequence). The CDR3 runs 16 residues. The CDR3 nucleotides read TGCAGTGCTAGTAAAGGGTTAGCGGACAGCACAGATACGCAGTATTTT. Translating gives CSASKGLADSTDTQYF.

The chain joins TRBV28 to TRBJ1-2; D perhaps matches TRBD1 (5 bases). V was cut by 6 bases and J by 7 bases, with 15 bases left in between. Germline loops: CDR1 MDHEN, CDR2 SYDVKM. This CDR3 is 13 amino acids long. CDR3 amino acids: CASSPDGAGGYTF. The DNA of the CDR3 is TGTGCCAGCAGCCCCGACGGGGCTGGTGGCTACACCTTC.

This clonotype is a singleton in its sample. This rearrangement joins TRBV10-3 to TRBJ2-5; either TRBD1 or TRBD2 may fit D (5 bases each). CDR1 and CDR2 (germline): ENHRY, SYGVKD. V was shortened by 4 bases and J by 6 bases, with 6 bases between the two germline ends. The CDR3 length is 11 residues. As DNA, the CDR3 is TGTGCCATCAGTGGGGGACAGACCCAGTACTTC. Translating it yields CAISGGQTQYF.